This T cell receptor (beta chain) was sequenced during a study of cytomegalovirus exposure and HLA in healthy donors. This CDR3 spans 15 amino acids. Germline lookup yields CDR1 SGHTS and CDR2 YDEGEE. V gave up 1 base and J gave up 4 bases; unmatched junction bases: 6. Comments on this clone: As yet, its antigen is unknown.

Findings and caveats of the study: Earlier analysis yielded a pattern in which most TCR beta V segments were productive about 87% or about 30% of the time.

The study ran its PCR with 60 Vbeta and 13 Jbeta primers. As originally analysed: A follow-up analysis tallied 70 million to 80 million unique TCR beta chains, roughly 11 million shared. Sequenced by immunoSEQ multiplex PCR; TCRdb stores in-frame clones only, minus some. V, J and clone size reflect that table, while D and trimming were determined from the DNA. The sample holds roughly 120,000 clones, 60% to 70% seen once. The sequencing input was PBMCs. The clonotype originates from a woman aged 40 to 55 in good health and CMV-seropositive. This sequence joins TRBV5-8 and TRBJ2-3, with TRBD2 identical over 7 bases. The CDR3 DNA reads as TGTGCCAGCAGCTTGTTAGGGCGGGAGCCAGATACGCAGTATTTT. It encodes CASSLLGREPDTQYF. Filled out from reference TRBV5-8 and TRBJ2-3, the complete variable domain reads EAGVTQSPTHLIKTRGQQATLRCSPISGHTSVYWYQQALGLGLQFLLWYDEGEERNRGNFPPRFSGRQFPNYSSELNVNALELEDSALYLCASSLLGREPDTQYFGPGTRLTVL.